This T cell receptor (beta chain) was identified in a study of shared clonotypes between healthy human individuals. Study-wide findings and caveats: Clonotype sharing across donors was expected to vary with sequencing depth. In general, naive subsets displayed greater estimated richness than memory subsets did.

Investigators spread the genomic DNA of each subset evenly over several immunoSEQ plates. Only in-frame clones appear in the TCRdb table, and some are missing; sequencing was by immunoSEQ multiplex PCR. The sample carries 2,100,000 or so clones, nearly 97% recorded once. On this clone: The antigen is undetermined. Distinct nucleotide sequences in the sample also encode this CDR3.

Germline CDR1 SGHDT, CDR2 YYEEEE. The CDR3 has 13 residues. Trimming at V came to 0 bases and at J to 7 bases, leaving 3 bases not matched to a gene. What was sequenced was naive CD4+ T cells sorted from blood. Specified subset: CD45RA+ positively selected. This receptor was taken from a man aged 18 to 29 in good health. The rearrangement uses TRBV5-6 and TRBJ1-2; 7 nucleotides agree with TRBD1. The CDR3, as DNA: TGTGCCAGCAGCTTGGAGGGGGCGCGTGGCTACACCTTC. It yields the protein CASSLEGARGYTF.